This paragraph reports one T cell receptor (beta chain). Trimming removed 4 bases from V and 3 bases from J, with 9 bases in between. This CDR3 has 13 residues. Germline V gene data show CDR1 as SGHRS and CDR2 as YFSETQ. This was the immunoSEQ v3 assay. Survey-level samples got approximately 1.8 million read pairs; deep-level samples got about 5-6.5 million. TCRdb keeps only in-frame clones here, not all; method: immunoSEQ multiplex PCR. Of about 19,000 clones in the sample, about 79% were seen once. This sample was taken from a study of TIL therapy for anti-PD-1-resistant metastatic lung cancer. Looking at the study overall: Progressing patients received lymphodepletion, expanded TIL infusion and IL-2. Half of patients were current or former smokers.

Documented time point: pre-treatment sample, taken before nivolumab and TIL therapy. This clonotype was obtained from a person aged 25 to 80 with non-small cell lung cancer. The chain carries TRBV5-1 and TRBJ2-3; D is possibly TRBD1 (7 bases). Source: blood, taken at baseline. CDR3 residues: CASSAGQTDTQYF. CDR3 bases: TGCGCCAGCAGCGCGGGACAGACAGATACGCAGTATTTT. Full variable domain (missing parts from reference TRBV5-1 and TRBJ2-3): KAGVTQTPRYLIKTRGQQVTLSCSPISGHRSVSWYQQTPGQGLQFLFEYFSETQRNKGNFPGRFSGRQFSNSRSEMNVSTLELGDSALYLCASSAGQTDTQYFGPGTRLTVL.